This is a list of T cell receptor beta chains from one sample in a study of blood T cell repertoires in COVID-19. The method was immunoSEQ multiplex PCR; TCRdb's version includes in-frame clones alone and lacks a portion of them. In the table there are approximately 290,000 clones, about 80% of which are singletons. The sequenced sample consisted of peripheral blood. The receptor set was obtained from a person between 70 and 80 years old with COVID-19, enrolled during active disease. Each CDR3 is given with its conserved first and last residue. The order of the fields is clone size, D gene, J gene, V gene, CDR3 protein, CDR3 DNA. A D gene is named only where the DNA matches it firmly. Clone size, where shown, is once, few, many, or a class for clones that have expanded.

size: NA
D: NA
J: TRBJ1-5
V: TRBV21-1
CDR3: CASYRGQVYPQHF
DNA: TGTGCCAGTTATCGAGGACAAGTGTACCCCCAGCATTTT

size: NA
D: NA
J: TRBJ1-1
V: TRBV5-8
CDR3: CAGAARGGYTEAFF
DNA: TGTGCCGGGGCCGCACGGGGGGGCTACACTGAAGCTTTCTTT

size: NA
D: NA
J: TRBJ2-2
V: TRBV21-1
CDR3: CASRTITGYTGELFF
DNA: TGTGCCAGCAGAACTATAACCGGGTACACCGGGGAGCTGTTTTTT

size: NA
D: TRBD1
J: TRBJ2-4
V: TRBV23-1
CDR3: CASSQFCGQGNIQYF
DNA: TGCGCCAGCAGTCAATTTTGCGGACAGGGGAACATTCAGTACTTC

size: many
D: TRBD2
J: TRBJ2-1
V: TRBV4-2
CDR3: CASSPTSGGAGGNEQFF
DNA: TGTGCCAGCAGCCCGACTAGCGGGGGGGCTGGAGGCAATGAGCAGTTCTTC

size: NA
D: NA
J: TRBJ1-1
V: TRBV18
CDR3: CASSPPLGVNTEAFF
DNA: TGTGCCAGCTCACCACCGCTAGGCGTTAACACTGAAGCTTTCTTT

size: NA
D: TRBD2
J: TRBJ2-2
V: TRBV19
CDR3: CASSGRLAGGVGELFF
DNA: TGTGCCAGTAGTGGCCGACTAGCGGGAGGGGTCGGGGAGCTGTTTTTT

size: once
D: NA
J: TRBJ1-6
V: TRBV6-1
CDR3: CASSEIRAGTPLHF
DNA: TGTGCCAGCAGTGAAATCAGGGCGGGAACACCCCTCCACTTT

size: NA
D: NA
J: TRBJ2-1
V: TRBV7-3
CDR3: CASSLSSQYGEQFF
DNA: TGTGCCAGCAGCTTAAGCTCACAGTACGGCGAGCAGTTCTTC

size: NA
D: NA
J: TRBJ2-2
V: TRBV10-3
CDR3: CAISDSAGGTTGELFF
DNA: TGTGCCATCAGTGATAGCGCGGGTGGTACCACCGGGGAGCTGTTTTTT

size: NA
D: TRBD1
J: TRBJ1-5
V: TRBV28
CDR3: CASSSPPGQPKNQPQHF
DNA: TGTGCCAGCAGTTCACCCCCGGGACAGCCTAAAAATCAGCCCCAGCATTTT

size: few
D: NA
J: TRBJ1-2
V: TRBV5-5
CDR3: CASSLELMAGYTF
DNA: TGTGCCAGCAGCTTGGAGTTGATGGCTGGCTACACCTTC

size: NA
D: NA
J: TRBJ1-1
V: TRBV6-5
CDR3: CASSTPDTYTEAFF
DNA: TGTGCCAGCAGTACCCCAGACACATACACTGAAGCTTTCTTT

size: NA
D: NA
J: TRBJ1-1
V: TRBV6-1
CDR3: CASSEDLGGDTEAFF
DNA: TGTGCCAGCAGTGAAGACCTGGGAGGGGACACTGAAGCTTTCTTT

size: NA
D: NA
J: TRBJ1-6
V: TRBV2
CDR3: CASSDRATPLHF
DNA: TGTGCCAGCAGTGACAGGGCTACACCCCTCCACTTT

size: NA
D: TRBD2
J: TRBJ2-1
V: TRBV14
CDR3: CASSHHRAGGYNEQFF
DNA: TGTGCCAGCAGCCACCACCGGGCGGGAGGCTACAATGAGCAGTTCTTC

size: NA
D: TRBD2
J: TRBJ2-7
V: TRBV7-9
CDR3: CASSLGLAGEQYF
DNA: TGTGCCAGCAGCTTGGGACTAGCGGGCGAGCAGTACTTC

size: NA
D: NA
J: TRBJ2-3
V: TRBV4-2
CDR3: CASSQERHGTDTQYF
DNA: TGTGCCAGCAGCCAAGAACGACACGGCACAGATACGCAGTATTTT

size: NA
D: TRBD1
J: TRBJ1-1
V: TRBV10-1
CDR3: CASSEPRTGGSDTEAFF
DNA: TGCGCCAGCAGTGAGCCCAGGACAGGGGGCAGTGACACTGAAGCTTTCTTT

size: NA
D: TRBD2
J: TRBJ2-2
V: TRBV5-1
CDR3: CASSFSGSKLGELFF
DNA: TGCGCCAGCAGTTTTAGCGGGAGTAAACTGGGGGAGCTGTTTTTT

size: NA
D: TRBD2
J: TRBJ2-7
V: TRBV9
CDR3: CASSVGAGAGDLTYEQYF
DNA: TGTGCCAGCAGCGTTGGGGCAGGAGCGGGGGACCTAACCTACGAGCAGTACTTC

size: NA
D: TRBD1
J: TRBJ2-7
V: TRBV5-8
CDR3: CASSLSSGTGGYEQYF
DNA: TGTGCCAGCAGCTTAAGTTCCGGGACAGGGGGCTACGAGCAGTACTTC

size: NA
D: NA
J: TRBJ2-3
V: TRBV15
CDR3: CATSRGEIQADTQYF
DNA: TGTGCCACCAGCAGAGGAGAGATTCAGGCAGATACGCAGTATTTT

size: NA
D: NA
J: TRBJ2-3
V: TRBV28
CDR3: CASSPGVNTQYF
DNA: TGTGCCAGCAGCCCAGGGGTAAATACGCAGTATTTT

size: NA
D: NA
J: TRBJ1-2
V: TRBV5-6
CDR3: CASSLGDTRYYGYTF
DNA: TGTGCCAGCAGCTTGGGGGACACCCGTTACTATGGCTACACCTTC

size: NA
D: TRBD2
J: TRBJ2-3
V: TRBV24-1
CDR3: CATSGLTANREGTDTQYF
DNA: TGTGCCACCAGTGGGCTAACCGCGAACCGGGAGGGGACAGATACGCAGTATTTT

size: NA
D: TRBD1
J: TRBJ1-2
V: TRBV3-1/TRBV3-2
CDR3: CASSQNRDRDLGYTF
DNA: TGTGCCAGCAGCCAAAACCGGGACAGGGACCTTGGCTACACCTTC

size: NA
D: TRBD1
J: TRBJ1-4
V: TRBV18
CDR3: CASSPGQANEKLFF
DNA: TGTGCCAGCTCACCTGGACAGGCTAATGAAAAACTGTTTTTT

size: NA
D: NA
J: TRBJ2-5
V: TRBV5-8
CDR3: CASSLEFRETQYF
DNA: TGTGCCAGCAGCTTAGAGTTCCGGGAGACCCAGTACTTC

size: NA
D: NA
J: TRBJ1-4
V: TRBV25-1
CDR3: CASSEGRGITNEKLFF
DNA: TGTGCCAGCAGTGAGGGCAGGGGCATAACTAATGAAAAACTGTTTTTT

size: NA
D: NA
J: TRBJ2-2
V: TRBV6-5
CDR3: CASSYIPLGITGELFF
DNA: TGTGCCAGCAGTTATATCCCACTAGGCATCACCGGGGAGCTGTTTTTT

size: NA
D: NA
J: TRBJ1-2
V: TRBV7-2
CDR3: CASSLARGSDGYTF
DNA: TGTGCCAGCAGCTTAGCTCGGGGTAGCGATGGCTACACCTTC

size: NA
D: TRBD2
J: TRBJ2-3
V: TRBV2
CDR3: CASKGLAGGGSTDTQYF
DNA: TGTGCCAGCAAGGGACTAGCGGGAGGTGGTAGCACAGATACGCAGTATTTT

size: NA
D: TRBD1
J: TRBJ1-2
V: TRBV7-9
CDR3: CASSPTGSGGYTF
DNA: TGTGCCAGCAGCCCGACAGGGAGCGGTGGCTACACCTTC

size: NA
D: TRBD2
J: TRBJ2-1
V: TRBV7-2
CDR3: CASSPTSVYNEQFF
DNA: TGTGCCAGCAGCCCCACTAGCGTATACAATGAGCAGTTCTTC

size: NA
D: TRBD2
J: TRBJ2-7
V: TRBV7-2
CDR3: CASSWKREGTGKQYF
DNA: TGTGCCAGCAGCTGGAAGCGGGAGGGTACGGGAAAGCAGTACTTC

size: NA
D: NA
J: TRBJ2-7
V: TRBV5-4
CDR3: CASSQRQFPYEQYF
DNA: TGTGCCAGCAGCCAACGACAGTTCCCCTACGAGCAGTACTTC

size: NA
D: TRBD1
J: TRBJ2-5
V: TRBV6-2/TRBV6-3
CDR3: CASSSGGSGETQYF
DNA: TGTGCCAGCAGTTCAGGGGGTTCAGGGGAGACCCAGTACTTC

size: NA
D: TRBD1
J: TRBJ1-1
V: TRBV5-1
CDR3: CASSLEGQGTEAFF
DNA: TGCGCCAGCAGCTTGGAGGGACAGGGCACTGAAGCTTTCTTT

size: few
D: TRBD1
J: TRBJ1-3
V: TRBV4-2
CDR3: CASSQDEKGAYTIYF
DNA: TGTGCCAGCAGCCAAGATGAGAAGGGGGCATACACCATATATTTT

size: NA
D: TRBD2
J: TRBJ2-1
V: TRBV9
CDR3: CASSVVGGLAGVYNEQFF
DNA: TGTGCCAGCAGCGTAGTAGGAGGGTTAGCGGGAGTATACAATGAGCAGTTCTTC

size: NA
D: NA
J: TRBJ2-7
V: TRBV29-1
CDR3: CSVEAGSSYEQYF
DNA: TGCAGCGTTGAGGCGGGCAGCTCCTACGAGCAGTACTTC

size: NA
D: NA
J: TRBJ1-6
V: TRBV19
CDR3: CASSTPQGYSPLHF
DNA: TGTGCCAGTAGTACGCCACAGGGATATTCACCCCTCCACTTT

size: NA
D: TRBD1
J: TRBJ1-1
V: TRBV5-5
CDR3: CASSLQGALNTEAFF
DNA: TGTGCCAGCAGCTTACAGGGGGCTTTGAACACTGAAGCTTTCTTT

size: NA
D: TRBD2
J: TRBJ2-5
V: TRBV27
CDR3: CASRGLAGRETQYF
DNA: TGTGCCAGCAGAGGACTAGCGGGTAGGGAGACCCAGTACTTC

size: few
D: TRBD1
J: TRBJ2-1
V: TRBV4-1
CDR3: CASSHVGTGLSNEQFF
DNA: TGCGCCAGCAGCCACGTCGGGACAGGGTTAAGCAATGAGCAGTTCTTC

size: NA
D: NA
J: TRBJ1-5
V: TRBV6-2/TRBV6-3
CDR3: CASRPTYRDTANQPQHF
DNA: TGTGCCAGCAGACCTACCTATCGTGACACCGCCAATCAGCCCCAGCATTTT

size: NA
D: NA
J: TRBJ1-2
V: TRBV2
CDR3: CASSDRLSSYYGYTF
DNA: TGTGCCAGCAGTGACAGGCTCAGTTCCTACTATGGCTACACCTTC

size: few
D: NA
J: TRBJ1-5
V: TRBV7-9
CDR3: CASSSRDQPQHF
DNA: TGTGCCAGCAGCTCCCGCGATCAGCCCCAGCATTTT

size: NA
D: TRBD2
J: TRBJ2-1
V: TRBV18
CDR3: CASFSSGPREQFF
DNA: TGTGCCAGCTTCTCTAGCGGGCCACGAGAGCAGTTCTTC

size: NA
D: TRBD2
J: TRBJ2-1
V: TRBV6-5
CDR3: CASGRTSGRHEQFF
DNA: TGTGCCAGCGGAAGGACTAGCGGGAGACATGAGCAGTTCTTC

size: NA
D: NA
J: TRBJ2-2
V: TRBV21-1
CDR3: CASSKSDTGELFF
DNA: TGTGCCAGCAGCAAATCGGACACCGGGGAGCTGTTTTTT

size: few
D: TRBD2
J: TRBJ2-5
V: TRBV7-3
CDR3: CASSLNGGGEETQYF
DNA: TGTGCCAGCAGCTTAAATGGTGGGGGGGAGGAGACCCAGTACTTC

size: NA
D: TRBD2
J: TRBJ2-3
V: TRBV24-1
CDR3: CATQGTSGSDTQYF
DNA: TGTGCCACGCAAGGGACTAGCGGAAGCGATACGCAGTATTTT

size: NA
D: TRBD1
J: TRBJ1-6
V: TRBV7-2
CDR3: CASSLGSTGPNSPLHF
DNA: TGTGCCAGCAGCTTAGGCTCGACAGGGCCTAATTCACCCCTCCACTTT